This passage covers 12 T cell receptor beta chains from one sample sequenced in a study of early T cells in non-severe SARS-CoV-2 infection. TCRdb re-called the 5' RACE reads with MiXCR, one entry per CDR3 protein. This table holds tens of thousands of distinct CDR3 sequences, 4% found once. Material for sequencing was whole blood. All receptors derive from an adult who was a healthcare worker with PCR-confirmed SARS-CoV-2 infection or an uninfected control (not recorded which).

In this sample, this clonotype turned up many times. V gene TRBV6-5 combines with J gene TRBJ2-1, with TRBD2 matching over 15 bases. J gave up 6 bases and V 6 bases, and 18 bases lay outside the gene matches. Per the germline V gene, CDR1 is MNHEY and CDR2 is SVGAGI. This CDR3 region has 20 residues. The CDR3 DNA reads as TGTGCCAGCAGCCACGAGTCGAACCCCTGGACTAGCGGGAGGGCCAATGAGCAGTTCTTC. Translated, it gives CASSHESNPWTSGRANEQFF.

This clonotype has at least ten counts. This chain uses TRBV5-1 with TRBJ1-2; D is ambiguous. Germline V gene data show CDR1 as SGHRS and CDR2 as YFSETQ. The CDR3 covers 14 residues. Trimming left V 0 bases short and J 6 bases short, with 12 bases between. For the CDR3, the DNA is TGCGCCAGCAGCTTGGGGGCGAAGTACGATGGCTACACCTTC. It encodes CASSLGAKYDGYTF.

This clonotype was seen many times. The chain recombines TRBV29-1 with TRBJ2-7; D is unresolved. V was cut by 7 bases and J by 0 bases, with 10 bases left in between. Germline V gene data show CDR1 as SQVTM and CDR2 as ANQGSEA. This CDR3 has 12 amino acids. CDR3: CSATVYSYEQYF. The DNA of the CDR3 is TGCAGCGCGACGGTTTACTCCTACGAGCAGTACTTC.

This clonotype was seen repeatedly, ten times or more. The rearrangement uses TRBV20-1 and TRBJ1-2; D not resolved. Per the germline V gene, CDR1 is DFQATT and CDR2 is SNEGSKA (reference sequence). The CDR3 is 15 amino acids. V lost 0 bases and J lost 8, with 19 bases in between. The CDR3 spells CSARDERSLWGGYTF. The CDR3 nucleotides read TGCAGTGCTAGAGATGAGAGGTCCCTCTGGGGAGGCTACACCTTC.

This clonotype was seen at least ten times. V is TRBV12-3 or TRBV12-4 and J is TRBJ2-7; D is unclear. The germline V and J ends were trimmed by 3 bases and 0 bases, with 9 bases remaining between them. The CDR3 extends over 14 amino acids. The CDR3 is CASSLRSLSYEQYF. CDR3 in DNA: TGTGCCAGCAGTTTGCGGTCACTCTCCTACGAGCAGTACTTC.

The chain joins TRBV12-3 or TRBV12-4 to TRBJ1-5; 7 bases are a match to TRBD1. Trimming at V came to 4 bases and at J to 5 bases, leaving 5 bases not matched to a gene. The CDR3 contains 14 residues. CDR3 amino acids: CASSSGQNYQPQHF. The DNA for the CDR3 is TGTGCCAGCAGTTCGGGACAGAATTATCAGCCCCAGCATTTT.

This clonotype was observed many times. The chain's CDR3 is CASSPGTGGGYTF. DNA of the CDR3: TGTGCCAGTAGTCCCGGGACAGGCGGCGGCTACACCTTC. The rearrangement joins TRBV19 to TRBJ1-2; 8 bases agree with TRBD1. V lost 5 bases, J lost 8 bases, and 7 bases stayed unmatched. The CDR3 has 13 residues. Germline CDR1 reads LNHDA; CDR2 reads SQIVND (reference sequence).

This clonotype was recorded at least ten times. The V call is TRBV12-5, the J call TRBJ2-5; 13 bases agree with TRBD2. V trimming: 8 bases; J trimming: 4 bases; junction bases outside the gene matches: 7. CDR1 LGHNT and CDR2 FRNRAP come from the germline V gene. The CDR3 has 15 amino acids. CDR3 bases: TGTGCTAGTCTCCCGGGACTAGCGGGGCCAGAGACCCAGTACTTC. Protein product: CASLPGLAGPETQYF. Supplemented by reference TRBV12-5 and TRBJ2-5, the full variable domain reads DARVTQTPRHKVTEMGQEVTMRCQPILGHNTVFWYRQTMMQGLELLAYFRNRAPLDDSGMPKDRFSAEMPDATLATLKIQPSEPRDSAVYFCASLPGLAGPETQYFGPGTRLLVL.

V and J are TRBV11-2 and TRBJ2-2; 11 bases are a match to TRBD2. Germline-derived CDR1 and CDR2 are SGHAT and FQNNGV. This CDR3 region has 17 residues. Unmatched junction bases numbered 9, after V lost 5 bases and J lost 4 bases. CDR3 nucleotide sequence: TGTGCCAGCAGCCTTCACTCTAGCGGGAGGCGCACCGGGGAGCTGTTTTTT. This sequence encodes CASSLHSSGRRTGELFF.

This clonotype was recorded many times. This sequence joins TRBV13 and TRBJ2-1, with 13 bases identical to TRBD2. V dropped 3 bases and J dropped 8; count of bases not matched to a gene: 7. The CDR3 totals 16 residues. CDR1 and CDR2 from the germline V gene are PRHDT and FYEKMQ (reference sequence). Written as DNA, the CDR3 is TGTGCCAGCAGCTTCCCGGGACTAGCGGGATACGATGAGCAGTTCTTC. Protein: CASSFPGLAGYDEQFF.

This clonotype came up many times. This rearrangement joins TRBV7-9 to TRBJ2-5; tentative D call: TRBD1 (6 bases). Deletions cut 8 bases from V and 2 bases from J, with 12 bases between. CDR3 length: 13 residues. Looked up from germline, CDR1 is SEHNR and CDR2 is FQNEAQ (reference sequence). CDR3 protein: CASRSGQQETQYF. Here the CDR3 DNA reads TGTGCCAGCCGCAGCGGACAGCAAGAGACCCAGTACTTC.

This clonotype appeared many times. The chain employs TRBV7-3 and TRBJ2-3; D is undetermined. The V end lost 4 bases, the J end lost 1 base, and 9 bases lay between the germline ends. The CDR3 loop spans 14 amino acids. Germline V gene lookup returns CDR1 SGHTA and CDR2 FQGTGA. The CDR3 DNA is TGTGCCAGCAGCTCGGGCCCTGGCACAGATACGCAGTATTTT. This gives the protein CASSSGPGTDTQYF.